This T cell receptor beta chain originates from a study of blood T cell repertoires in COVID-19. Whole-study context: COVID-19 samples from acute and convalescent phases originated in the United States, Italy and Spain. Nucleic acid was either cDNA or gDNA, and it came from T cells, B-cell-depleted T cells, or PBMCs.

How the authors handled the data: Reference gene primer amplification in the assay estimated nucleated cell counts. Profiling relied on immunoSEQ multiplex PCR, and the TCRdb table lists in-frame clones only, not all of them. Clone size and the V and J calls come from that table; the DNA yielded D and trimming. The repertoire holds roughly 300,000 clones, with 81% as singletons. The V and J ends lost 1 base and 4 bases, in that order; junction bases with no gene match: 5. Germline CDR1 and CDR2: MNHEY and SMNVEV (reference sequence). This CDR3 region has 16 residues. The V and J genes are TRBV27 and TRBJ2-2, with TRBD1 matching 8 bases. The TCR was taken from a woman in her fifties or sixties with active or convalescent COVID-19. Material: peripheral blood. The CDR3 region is CASSLLSTGGTGELFF. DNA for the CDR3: TGTGCCAGCAGTTTATTAAGTACAGGGGGCACCGGGGAGCTGTTTTTT.